These T cell receptor beta chains were read from a single sample in a study of spatial heterogeneity in lung cancer. One entry per CDR3 protein, called by TCRdb with MiXCR from the 5' RACE reads. This sample carries 15,000 to 20,000 distinct CDR3 sequences, about 6% of them seen once, and the ten largest clones take about a quarter. Sequenced material: PBMCs, taken at follow-up. These receptors all stem from a male donor with early-stage non-small cell lung cancer. CDR3s include the opening cysteine and the closing phenylalanine or tryptophan.

J	V	CDR3
TRBJ2-2	TRBV4-1	CASSQRLARNTGELFF
TRBJ2-7	TRBV2	CASGGQFSHEQYF
TRBJ2-5	TRBV3-1	CASSQVPADPGKTQYF
TRBJ2-7	TRBV4-3	CASSRDNRGWDEQYF
TRBJ2-1	TRBV20-1	CSSQRNEQFF
TRBJ2-7	TRBV7-2	CASSRRVIEYEQYF
TRBJ1-4	TRBV20-1	CSVRQGTNEKLFF
TRBJ2-2	TRBV3-1	CASSQDSGEGGELFF
TRBJ2-7	TRBV29-1	CSVGSGSAYEQYF
TRBJ1-5	TRBV29-1	CSVGGGGSNQPQHF
TRBJ1-1	TRBV7-6	CASGADRNTEAFF
TRBJ2-1	TRBV2	CASSQNLAGGDEQFF
TRBJ1-4	TRBV4-2	CASSQEGEKLFF
TRBJ2-7	TRBV12-3/TRBV12-4	CASSQTESYEQYF
TRBJ1-4	TRBV7-8	CASSEGQPWEKLFF
TRBJ1-5	TRBV6-6	CASAQLSNQPQHF
TRBJ2-7	TRBV28	CASLNRAASYEQYF
TRBJ2-1	TRBV5-4	CASSLSWSSYNEQFF
TRBJ2-3	TRBV11-2	CASSRTGTSGVTSTDTQYF
TRBJ2-1	TRBV5-1	CASSLWPGRARNGDEQFF
TRBJ2-3	TRBV23-1	CASRGQTDTQYF
TRBJ2-1	TRBV7-9	CASSLASSGEGWANEQFF
TRBJ1-1	TRBV28	CASSLPGQRDTEAFF
TRBJ2-1	TRBV6-2/TRBV6-3	CASSSIREGREQFF
TRBJ2-5	TRBV12-3/TRBV12-4	CASKKGTSGETQYF
TRBJ2-1	TRBV6-5	CASRINRGSEQFF
TRBJ2-7	TRBV23-1	CASSLEKDEQYF
TRBJ2-5	TRBV5-6	CASSPTPSGTQYF
TRBJ1-6	TRBV27	CASSLWGTGDSPLHF
TRBJ1-3	TRBV20-1	CSARERSSGNTIYF
TRBJ2-5	TRBV27	CASSPLGGQGQETQYF
TRBJ1-6	TRBV10-2	CASRRDLGDSPLHF
TRBJ2-5	TRBV3-1	CASSQDLRVVSETQYF
TRBJ2-7	TRBV11-3	CASSLEENSYEQYF
TRBJ2-6	TRBV7-9	CAILRGAGANVLTF
TRBJ2-2	TRBV28	CATVSPGQGAGELFF